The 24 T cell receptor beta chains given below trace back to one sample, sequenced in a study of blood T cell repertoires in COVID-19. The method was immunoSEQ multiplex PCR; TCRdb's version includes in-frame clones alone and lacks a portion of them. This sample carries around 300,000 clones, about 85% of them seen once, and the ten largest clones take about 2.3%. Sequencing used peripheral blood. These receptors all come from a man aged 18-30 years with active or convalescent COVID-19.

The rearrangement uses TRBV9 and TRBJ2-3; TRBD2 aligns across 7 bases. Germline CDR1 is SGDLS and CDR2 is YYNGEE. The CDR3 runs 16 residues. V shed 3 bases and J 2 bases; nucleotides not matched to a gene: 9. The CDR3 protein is CASSATGGIITDTQYF. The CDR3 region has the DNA TGTGCCAGCAGCGCGACGGGGGGAATTATCACAGATACGCAGTATTTT.

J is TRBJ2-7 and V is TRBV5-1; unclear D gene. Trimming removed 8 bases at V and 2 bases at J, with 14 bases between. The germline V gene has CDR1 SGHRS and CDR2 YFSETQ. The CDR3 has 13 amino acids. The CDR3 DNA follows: TGCGCCAGTAGTTTTGAACCGCCCTACGAGCAGTACTTC. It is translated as CASSFEPPYEQYF.

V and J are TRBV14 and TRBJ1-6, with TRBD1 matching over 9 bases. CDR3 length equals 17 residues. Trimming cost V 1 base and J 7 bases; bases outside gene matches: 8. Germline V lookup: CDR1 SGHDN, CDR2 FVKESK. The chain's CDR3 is CASSQAGTGWGNSPLHF. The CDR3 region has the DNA TGTGCCAGCAGCCAAGCCGGGACAGGGTGGGGAAATTCACCCCTCCACTTT.

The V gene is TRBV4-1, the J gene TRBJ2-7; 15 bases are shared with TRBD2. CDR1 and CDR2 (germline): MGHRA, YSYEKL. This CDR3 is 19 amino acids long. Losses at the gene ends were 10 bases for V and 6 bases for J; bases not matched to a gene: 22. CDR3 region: CATSSSGTSGRSALPEQYF. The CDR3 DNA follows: TGCGCCACCTCTTCGTCCGGGACTAGCGGGAGGAGCGCTCTTCCCGAGCAGTACTTC.

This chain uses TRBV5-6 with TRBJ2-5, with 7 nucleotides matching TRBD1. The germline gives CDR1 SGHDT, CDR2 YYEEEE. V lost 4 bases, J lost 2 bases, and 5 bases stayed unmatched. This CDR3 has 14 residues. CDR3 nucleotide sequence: TGTGCCAGCAGCCCCGGGACAGTTCAAGAGACCCAGTACTTC. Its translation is CASSPGTVQETQYF.

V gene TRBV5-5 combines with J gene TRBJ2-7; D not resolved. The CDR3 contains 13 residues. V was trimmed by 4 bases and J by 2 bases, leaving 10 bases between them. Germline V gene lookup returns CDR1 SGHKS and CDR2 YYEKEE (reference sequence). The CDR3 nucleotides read TGTGCCAGCAGCCCCAGGATGACCTACGAGCAGTACTTC. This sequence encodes CASSPRMTYEQYF.

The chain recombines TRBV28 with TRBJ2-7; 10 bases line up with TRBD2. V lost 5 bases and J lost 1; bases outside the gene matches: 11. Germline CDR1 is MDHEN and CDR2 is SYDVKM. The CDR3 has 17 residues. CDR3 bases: TGTGCCAGCAGTACCTCCACCCTAGCGGGAGTATCCTACGAGCAGTACTTC. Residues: CASSTSTLAGVSYEQYF.

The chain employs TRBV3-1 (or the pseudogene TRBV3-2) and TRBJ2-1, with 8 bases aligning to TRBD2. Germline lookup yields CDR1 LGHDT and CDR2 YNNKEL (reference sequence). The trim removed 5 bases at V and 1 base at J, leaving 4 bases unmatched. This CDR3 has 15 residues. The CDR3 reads CASSSSGYSYNEQFF. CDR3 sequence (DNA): TGTGCCAGCAGCTCTAGCGGGTATTCCTACAATGAGCAGTTCTTC.

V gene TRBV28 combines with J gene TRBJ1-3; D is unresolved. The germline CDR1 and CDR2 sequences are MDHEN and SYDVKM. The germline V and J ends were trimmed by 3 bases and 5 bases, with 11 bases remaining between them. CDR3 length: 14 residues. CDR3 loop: CASSFRGVRNTIYF. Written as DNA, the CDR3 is TGTGCCAGCAGTTTTCGCGGGGTTAGAAACACCATATATTTT.

The CDR3 DNA follows: TGTGCCAGCAGTGAGAGGGTGGATGAGACCCAGTACTTC. It translates to CASSERVDETQYF. V is TRBV25-1 and J is TRBJ2-5, with D maybe TRBD2 (5 bases). V lost 3 bases, J lost 5 bases, and 10 bases lay in between. Germline CDR1 MGHDK, CDR2 SYGVNS. The CDR3 spans 13 residues.

In DNA form, the CDR3 reads TGCGCCAGCAGCTTGTCCCAGGACAGGAGCTCTGGGGCCAACGTCCTGACTTTC. Translating it yields CASSLSQDRSSGANVLTF. V and J are TRBV5-1 and TRBJ2-6, with 7 positions matching TRBD1. CDR1 is SGHRS, CDR2 YFSETQ, per germline. The CDR3 is made up of 18 amino acids. V lost 1 base and J lost 0; bases outside the gene matches: 7.

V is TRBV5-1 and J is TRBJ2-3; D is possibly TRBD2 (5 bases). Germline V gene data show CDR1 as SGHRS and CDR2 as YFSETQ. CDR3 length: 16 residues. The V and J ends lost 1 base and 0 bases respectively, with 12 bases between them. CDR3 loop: CASSLSPGISTDTQYF. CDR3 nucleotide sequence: TGCGCCAGCAGCTTGAGTCCGGGGATAAGCACAGATACGCAGTATTTT.

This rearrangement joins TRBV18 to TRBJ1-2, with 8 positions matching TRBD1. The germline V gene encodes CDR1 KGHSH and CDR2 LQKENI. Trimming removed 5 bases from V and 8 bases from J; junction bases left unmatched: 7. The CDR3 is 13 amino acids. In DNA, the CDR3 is TGTGCCAGCTCAGGGACAGGTGCTAAAGGCTACACCTTC. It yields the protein CASSGTGAKGYTF.

The CDR3 bases are TGTGCCAGCAGTTACTCTATTGCGTATTATGGCTACACCTTC. Translated, it gives CASSYSIAYYGYTF. The rearrangement uses TRBV6-5 and TRBJ1-2; no reliable D call. The CDR3 loop spans 14 amino acids. CDR1 and CDR2 from the germline V gene are MNHEY and SVGAGI. The V end was cut by 0 bases, the J end by 5 bases, with 10 bases between.

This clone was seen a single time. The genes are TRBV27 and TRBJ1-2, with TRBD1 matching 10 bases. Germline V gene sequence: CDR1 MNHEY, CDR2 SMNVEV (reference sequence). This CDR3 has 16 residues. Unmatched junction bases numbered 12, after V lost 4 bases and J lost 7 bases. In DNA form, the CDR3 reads TGTGCCAGCAGTTCGACAGGGGGCTTAGGTTTAATTGGCTACACCTTC. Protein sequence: CASSSTGGLGLIGYTF.

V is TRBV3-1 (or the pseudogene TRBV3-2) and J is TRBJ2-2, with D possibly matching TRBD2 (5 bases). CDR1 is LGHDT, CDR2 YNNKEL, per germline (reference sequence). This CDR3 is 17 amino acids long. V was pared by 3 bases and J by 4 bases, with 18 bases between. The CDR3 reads CASSQARRTGSTGELFF. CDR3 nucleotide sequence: TGTGCCAGCAGCCAGGCCAGGAGGACGGGATCCACCGGGGAGCTGTTTTTT.

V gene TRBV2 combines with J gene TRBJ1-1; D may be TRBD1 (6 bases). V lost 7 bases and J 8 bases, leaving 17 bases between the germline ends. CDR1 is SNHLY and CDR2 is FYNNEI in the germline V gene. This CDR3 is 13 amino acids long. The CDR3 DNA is TGTGCCAGCACCGAAGGATGGCAGGGGGAAGCTTTCTTT. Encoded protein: CASTEGWQGEAFF.

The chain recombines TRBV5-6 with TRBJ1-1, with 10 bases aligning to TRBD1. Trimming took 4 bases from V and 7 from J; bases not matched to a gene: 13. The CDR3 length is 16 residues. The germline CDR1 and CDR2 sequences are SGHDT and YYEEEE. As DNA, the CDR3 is TGTGCCAGCAGCCCCGTTGACAGGGGGCGCGGAGTTGAAGCTTTCTTT. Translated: CASSPVDRGRGVEAFF.

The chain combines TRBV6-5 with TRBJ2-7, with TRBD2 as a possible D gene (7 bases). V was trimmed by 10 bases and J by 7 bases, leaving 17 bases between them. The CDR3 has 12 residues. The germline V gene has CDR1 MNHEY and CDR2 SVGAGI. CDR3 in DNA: TGTGCCACGGGGGGCGCCTTGCGGGAGCAGTACTTC. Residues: CATGGALREQYF.

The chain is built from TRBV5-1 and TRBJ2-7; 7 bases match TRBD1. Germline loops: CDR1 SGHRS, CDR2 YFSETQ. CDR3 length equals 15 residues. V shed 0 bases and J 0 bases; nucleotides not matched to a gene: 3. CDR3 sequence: CASSLARDSSYEQYF. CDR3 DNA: TGCGCCAGCAGCTTGGCCCGGGACAGCTCCTACGAGCAGTACTTC.

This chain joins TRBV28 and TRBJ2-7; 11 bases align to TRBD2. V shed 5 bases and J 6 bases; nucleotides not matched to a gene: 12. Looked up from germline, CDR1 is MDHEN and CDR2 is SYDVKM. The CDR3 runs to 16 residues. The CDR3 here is CASSPDLTSGGREQYF. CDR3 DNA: TGTGCCAGCAGTCCCGACCTAACTAGCGGGGGCCGCGAGCAGTACTTC. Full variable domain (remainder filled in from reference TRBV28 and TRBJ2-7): DVKVTQSSRYLVKRTGEKVFLECVQDMDHENMFWYRQDPGLGLRLIYFSYDVKMKEKGDIPEGYSVSREKKERFSLILESASTNQTSMYLCASSPDLTSGGREQYFGPGTRLTVT.

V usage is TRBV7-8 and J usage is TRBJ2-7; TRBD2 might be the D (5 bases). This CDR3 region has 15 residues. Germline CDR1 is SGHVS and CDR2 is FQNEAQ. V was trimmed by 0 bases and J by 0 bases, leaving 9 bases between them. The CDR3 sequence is CASSLAGVSSYEQYF. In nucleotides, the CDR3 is TGTGCCAGCAGCTTAGCCGGGGTGAGCTCCTACGAGCAGTACTTC.

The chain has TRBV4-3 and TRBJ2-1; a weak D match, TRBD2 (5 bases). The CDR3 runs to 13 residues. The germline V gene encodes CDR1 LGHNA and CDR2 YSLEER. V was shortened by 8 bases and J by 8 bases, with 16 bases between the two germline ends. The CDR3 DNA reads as TGCGCCAGCTCGGCTAGCCGGGTGCATGAGCAGTTCTTC. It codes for CASSASRVHEQFF.

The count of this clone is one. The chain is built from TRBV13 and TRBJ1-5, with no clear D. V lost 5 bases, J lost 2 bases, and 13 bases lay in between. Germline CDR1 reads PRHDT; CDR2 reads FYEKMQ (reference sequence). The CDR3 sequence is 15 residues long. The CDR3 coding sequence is TGTGCCAGCAGCGTTGTGCGGGGTTGCAATCAGCCCCAGCATTTT. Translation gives CASSVVRGCNQPQHF.